A single sample gave rise to the 12 T cell receptor beta chains below, sequenced in a study of blood T cells in healthy people across ages. The second PCR ran about 6 to 11 cycles with a sample-barcoded 5' primer and J-beta primers. Using its own MiXCR run on the 5' RACE reads, TCRdb lists one record per CDR3 protein. The sample lists hundreds of thousands of distinct CDR3 sequences; roughly 30% were seen once. The specimen sequenced was blood. Receptor source: a woman older than 75 in good health.

About this clonotype itself: A much larger clone lies one base from this, so it may be a read error. The V gene is TRBV15, the J gene TRBJ2-3; TRBD2 aligns across 8 bases. The germline CDR1 and CDR2 sequences are LNHNV and YYDKDF (reference sequence). Trimming took 3 bases from V and 2 from J; bases not matched to a gene: 7. This CDR3 has 16 residues. As DNA, the CDR3 is TGTGCCACCAGCAGTAGACGAGCGGGGGACACAGATACGCAGTATTTT. Its protein product is CATSSRRAGDTDTQYF. Complete variable domain (other parts from reference TRBV15 and TRBJ2-3): DAMVIQNPRYQVTQFGKPVTLSCSQTLNHNVMYWYQQKSSQAPKLLFHYYDKDFNNEADTPDNFQSRRPNTSFCFLDIRSPGLGDTAMYLCATSSRRAGDTDTQYFGPGTRLTVL.

In this sample, this clonotype turned up many times. The V call is TRBV5-1, the J call TRBJ2-7; 10 bases agree with TRBD1. Per germline, CDR1 SGHRS and CDR2 YFSETQ. V shed 8 bases, J shed 2 bases, and the junction held 7 bases outside the gene matches. The CDR3 is made up of 14 amino acids. CDR3 nucleotides: TGCGCCAGTACGATAGGACAGGGGGCCTACGAGCAGTACTTC. Protein product: CASTIGQGAYEQYF.

This clonotype was seen more than once but under ten times. The chain uses TRBV12-3 or TRBV12-4 and TRBJ2-7; weak D call: TRBD2 (7 bases). V gave up 6 bases and J gave up 0 bases, with 15 bases separating them. This CDR3 has 15 residues. The CDR3 DNA reads as TGTGCCAGCAGCCTTTTAGGGGGGGCCTCCTACGAGCAGTACTTC. Translated, it gives CASSLLGGASYEQYF.

As to this clonotype: A much larger clone is a single base away; this may be a read error. The V and J genes are TRBV9 and TRBJ2-7; D is unclear. The CDR3 runs to 15 residues. The germline CDR1 and CDR2 sequences are SGDLS and YYNGEE. Trimming removed 3 bases from V and 7 bases from J, with 20 bases in between. CDR3 region: CASSATLGAYNEQYF. The CDR3 DNA follows: TGTGCCAGCAGCGCTACTCTAGGTGCCTACAATGAGCAGTACTTC.

The sample holds a few counts of this clonotype. This may arise from a read error, as a much more abundant clone is one base away. The chain links TRBV6-5 to TRBJ2-3, with 11 bases matching TRBD1. Per germline, CDR1 MNHEY and CDR2 SVGAGI. The CDR3 consists of 15 residues. The CDR3 sequence is CASGYGQGATDTQYF. In DNA form, the CDR3 reads TGTGCCAGCGGTTACGGACAGGGGGCCACAGATACGCAGTATTTT.

This clonotype was seen repeatedly, ten times or more. The genes are TRBV20-1 and TRBJ2-1; D is ambiguous. This CDR3 has 14 residues. Germline loops: CDR1 DFQATT, CDR2 SNEGSKA (reference sequence). Deletions cut 1 base from V and 4 bases from J, with 11 bases between. The CDR3 reads CSARAFSGYNEQFF. In DNA, the CDR3 is TGCAGTGCTAGAGCTTTTTCAGGATACAATGAGCAGTTCTTC.

This clonotype was found once. V usage is TRBV7-2 and J usage is TRBJ1-2; possible D gene TRBD1, 5 bases. CDR1 and CDR2 from the germline V gene are SGHTA and FQGNSA. The CDR3 spans 13 residues. V was shortened by 5 bases and J by 7 bases, with 14 bases between the two germline ends. The CDR3 DNA reads TGTGCCAGCAGCGGCGGGACTTCGTTTGGCTACACCTTC. It translates to CASSGGTSFGYTF.

About this clonotype: Lacking the conserved final phenylalanine or tryptophan, this CDR3 likely reflects a read error. Because the CDR3's place on the DNA is in doubt, the DNA is left out and the CDR3 is given as listed by TCRdb. V gene TRBV27 combines with J gene TRBJ2-1; the table's D call, TRBD1, was not checked against the DNA. The length of the CDR3 is 16 amino acids, counting both ends. Germline V gives CDR1 MNHEY, CDR2 SMNVEV (reference sequence). The CDR3 here is CASSFEGGAGGYTFGS.

V is TRBV4-3 and J is TRBJ2-2; unclear D gene. This CDR3 has 15 amino acids. V lost 4 bases to trimming and J lost 4 bases, with 13 bases between them. Germline V gene data show CDR1 as LGHNA and CDR2 as YSLEER. The CDR3 DNA sequence: TGCGCCAGCAGCCTCGGAAACGTCGGCACCGGGGAGCTGTTTTTT. Its translation is CASSLGNVGTGELFF.

This chain uses TRBV28 with TRBJ1-2; D is possibly TRBD1 (5 bases). CDR3 length equals 13 residues. Per the germline V gene, CDR1 is MDHEN and CDR2 is SYDVKM. V dropped 8 bases and J dropped 5 bases, with 15 bases sitting between them. CDR3 DNA sequence: TGTGCCAGCCAAGGGGAGGCAAGATATGGCTACACCTTC. It codes for CASQGEARYGYTF.

This clonotype was observed a handful of times. This clone may be a read error of a much larger clone one base away. DNA for the CDR3: TGTGCCAGCAGCAACTTGGGGGGGACCCAGTACTTC. It is translated as CASSNLGGTQYF. This chain joins TRBV6-2 or TRBV6-3 and TRBJ2-7; D perhaps matches TRBD2 (6 bases). The J call may be wrong; the DNA end is better matched by TRBJ2-5. The germline V gene encodes CDR1 MNHEY and CDR2 SVGEGT. The CDR3 is 12 residues long.

The chain joins TRBV20-1 to TRBJ1-1, with D hard to call. Germline V CDR1 and CDR2: DFQATT, SNEGSKA (reference sequence). CDR3 length equals 13 residues. V was trimmed by 6 bases and J by 5 bases, leaving 16 bases between them. The CDR3 protein is CSALRQAYTEAFF. The CDR3 DNA reads TGCAGTGCCCTCCGCCAGGCATATACTGAAGCTTTCTTT.